This T cell receptor (beta chain) was sequenced during a study of T cell responses to AZD1222 COVID-19 vaccine. CDR1 is SGHTA, CDR2 FQGNSA, per germline. The CDR3 is 15 amino acids. The V and J ends lost 1 base and 4 bases respectively, with 14 bases between them. A note on this clone: The antigen remains unidentified.

Assay: immunoSEQ multiplex PCR; the TCRdb copy retains only in-frame clones and omits some. The data hold 170,000 or so clones, with approximately 93% observed a single time. Findings and limits, study-wide: Spike-wide coverage was observed for vaccine-associated CD4 TCRs, with dominant responses at 160-218 and 743-854.

Sequenced material: peripheral blood, taken on day 0 of AZD1222 vaccination. This TCR came from an adult in good health. V usage is TRBV7-2 and J usage is TRBJ2-7; tentative D call: TRBD2 (6 bases). The CDR3 loop is CASSLEPVGGYEQYF. The CDR3, as DNA: TGTGCCAGCAGCTTAGAGCCCGTCGGGGGTTACGAGCAGTACTTC.